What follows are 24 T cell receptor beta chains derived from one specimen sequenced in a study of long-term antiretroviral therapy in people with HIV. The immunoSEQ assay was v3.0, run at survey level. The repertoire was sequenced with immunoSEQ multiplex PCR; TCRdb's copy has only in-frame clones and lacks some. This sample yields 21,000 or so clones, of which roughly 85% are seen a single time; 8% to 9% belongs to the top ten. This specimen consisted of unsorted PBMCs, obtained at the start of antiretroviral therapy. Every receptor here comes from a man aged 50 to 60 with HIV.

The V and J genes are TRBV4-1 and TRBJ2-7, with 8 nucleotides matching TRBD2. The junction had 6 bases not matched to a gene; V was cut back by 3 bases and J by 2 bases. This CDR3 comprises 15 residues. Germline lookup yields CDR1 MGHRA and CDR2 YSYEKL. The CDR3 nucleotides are TGCGCCAGCAGCCAGTTTAGCGGGGAAACCTACGAGCAGTACTTC. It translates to CASSQFSGETYEQYF.

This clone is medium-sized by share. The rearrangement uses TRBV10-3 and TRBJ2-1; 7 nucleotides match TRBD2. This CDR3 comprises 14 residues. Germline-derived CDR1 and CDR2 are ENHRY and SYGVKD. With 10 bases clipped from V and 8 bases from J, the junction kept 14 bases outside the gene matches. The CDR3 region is CATSDPGLGDEQFF. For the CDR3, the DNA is TGTGCCACCTCCGATCCTGGACTAGGGGATGAGCAGTTCTTC.

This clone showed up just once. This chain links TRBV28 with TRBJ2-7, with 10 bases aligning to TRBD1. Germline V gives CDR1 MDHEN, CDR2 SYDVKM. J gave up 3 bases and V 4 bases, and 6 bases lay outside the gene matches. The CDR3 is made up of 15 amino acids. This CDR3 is CASSSPTGGLYEQYF. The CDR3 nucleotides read TGTGCCAGCAGTTCCCCGACAGGGGGCCTCTACGAGCAGTACTTC.

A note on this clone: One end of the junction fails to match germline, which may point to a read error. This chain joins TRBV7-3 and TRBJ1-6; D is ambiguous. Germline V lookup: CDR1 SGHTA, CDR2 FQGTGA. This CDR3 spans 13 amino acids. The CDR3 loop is CASSLRLNSPLHF. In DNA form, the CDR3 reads TGTGCCAGCAGCCTACGACTTAATTCGCCCCTCCACTTT.

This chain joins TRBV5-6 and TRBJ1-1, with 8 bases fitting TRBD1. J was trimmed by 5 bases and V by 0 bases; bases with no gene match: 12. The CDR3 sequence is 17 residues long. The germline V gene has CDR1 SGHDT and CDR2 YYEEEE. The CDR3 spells CASSLVGGQGMVTEAFF. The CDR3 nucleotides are TGTGCCAGCAGCTTGGTTGGAGGACAGGGAATGGTAACTGAAGCTTTCTTT.

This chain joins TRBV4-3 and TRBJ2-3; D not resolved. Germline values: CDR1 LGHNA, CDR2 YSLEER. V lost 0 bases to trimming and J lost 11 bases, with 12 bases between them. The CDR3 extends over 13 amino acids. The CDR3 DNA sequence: TGCGCCAGCAGCCAAGAGCGGTCGCTAAAGCAGTATTTT. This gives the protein CASSQERSLKQYF.

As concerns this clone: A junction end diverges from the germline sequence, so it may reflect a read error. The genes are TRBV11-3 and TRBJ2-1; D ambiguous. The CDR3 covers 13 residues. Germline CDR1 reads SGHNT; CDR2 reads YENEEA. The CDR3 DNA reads TGTGCCAGCAGCTTAGGGCCTGACAACGAGCAGTTCTTC. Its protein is CASSLGPDNEQFF.

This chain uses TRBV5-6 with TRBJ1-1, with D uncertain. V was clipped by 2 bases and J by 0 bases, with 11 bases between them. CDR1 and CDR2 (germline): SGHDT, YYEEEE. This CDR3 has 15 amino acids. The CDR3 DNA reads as TGTGCCAGCAGCTTTGGTCCCAACATGAACACTGAAGCTTTCTTT. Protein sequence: CASSFGPNMNTEAFF.

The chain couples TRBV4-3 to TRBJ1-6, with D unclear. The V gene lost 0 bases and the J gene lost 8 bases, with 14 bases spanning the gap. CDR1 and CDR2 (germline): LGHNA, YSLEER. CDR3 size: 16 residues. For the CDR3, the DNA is TGCGCCAGCAGCCAAGAGTTAACGGACGGAGATTCACCCCTCCACTTT. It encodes CASSQELTDGDSPLHF.

CDR3 sequence reads: CASSLAGVQYNEQFF. The CDR3 DNA sequence: TGTGCCAGCAGCTTAGCGGGAGTTCAGTACAATGAGCAGTTCTTC. V is TRBV7-2 and J is TRBJ2-1; TRBD2 is a possible D gene (5 bases). CDR3 length: 15 residues. CDR1 is SGHTA, CDR2 FQGNSA, per germline. The germline V and J ends were trimmed by 0 bases and 4 bases, with 10 bases remaining between them. The full variable domain, its missing parts supplied by reference TRBV7-2 and TRBJ2-1, is GAGVSQSPSNKVTEKGKDVELRCDPISGHTALYWYRQSLGQGLEFLIYFQGNSAPDKSGLPSDRFSAERTGGSVSTLTIQRTQQEDSAVYLCASSLAGVQYNEQFFGPGTRLTVL.

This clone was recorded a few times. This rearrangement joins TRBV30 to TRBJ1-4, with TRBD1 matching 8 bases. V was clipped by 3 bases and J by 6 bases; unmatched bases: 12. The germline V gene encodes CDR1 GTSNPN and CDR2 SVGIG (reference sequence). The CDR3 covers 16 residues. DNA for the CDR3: TGTGCCTGGAGCCAACCCTCACCGGACAGGGATGAAAAACTGTTTTTT. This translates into CAWSQPSPDRDEKLFF.

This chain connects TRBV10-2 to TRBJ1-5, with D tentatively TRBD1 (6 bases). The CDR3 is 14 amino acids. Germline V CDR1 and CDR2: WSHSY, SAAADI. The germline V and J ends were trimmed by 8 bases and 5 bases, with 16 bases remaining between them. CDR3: CASGIMGADQPQHF. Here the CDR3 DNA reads TGCGCCAGCGGGATTATGGGGGCGGATCAGCCCCAGCATTTT.

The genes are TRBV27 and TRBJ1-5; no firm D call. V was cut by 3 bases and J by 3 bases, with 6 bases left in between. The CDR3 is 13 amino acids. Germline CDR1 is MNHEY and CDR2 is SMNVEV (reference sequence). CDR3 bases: TGTGCCAGCAGTTTTCACCCCAATCAGCCCCAGCATTTT. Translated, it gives CASSFHPNQPQHF.

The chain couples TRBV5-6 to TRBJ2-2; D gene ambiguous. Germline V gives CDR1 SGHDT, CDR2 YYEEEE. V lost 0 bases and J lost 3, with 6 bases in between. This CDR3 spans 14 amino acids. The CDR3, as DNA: TGTGCCAGCAGCTTGGAGTTTTACACCGGGGAGCTGTTTTTT. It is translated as CASSLEFYTGELFF.

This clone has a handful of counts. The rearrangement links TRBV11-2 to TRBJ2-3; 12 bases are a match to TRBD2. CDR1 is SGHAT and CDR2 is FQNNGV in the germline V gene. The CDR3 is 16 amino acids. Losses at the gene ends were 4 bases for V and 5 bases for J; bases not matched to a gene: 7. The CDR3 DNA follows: TGTGCCAGCAGCTCCATACTAGCGGGAGGCAAAGATACGCAGTATTTT. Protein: CASSSILAGGKDTQYF.

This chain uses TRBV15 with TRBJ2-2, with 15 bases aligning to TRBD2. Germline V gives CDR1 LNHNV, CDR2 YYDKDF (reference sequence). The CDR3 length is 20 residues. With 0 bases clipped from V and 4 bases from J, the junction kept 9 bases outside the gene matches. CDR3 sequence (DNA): TGTGCCACCAGCAGAGATCCGGGACTAGCGGGAGGACCGCTCACCGGGGAGCTGTTTTTT. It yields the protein CATSRDPGLAGGPLTGELFF.

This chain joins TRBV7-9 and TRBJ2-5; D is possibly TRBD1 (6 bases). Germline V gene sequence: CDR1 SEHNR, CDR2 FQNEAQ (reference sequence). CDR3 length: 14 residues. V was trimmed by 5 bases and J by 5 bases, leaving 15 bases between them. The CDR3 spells CASSPTFRGETQYF. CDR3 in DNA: TGTGCCAGCAGCCCAACATTTAGGGGGGAGACCCAGTACTTC. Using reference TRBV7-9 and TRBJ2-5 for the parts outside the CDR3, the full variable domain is DTGVSQNPRHKITKRGQNVTFRCDPISEHNRLYWYRQTLGQGPEFLTYFQNEAQLEKSRLLSDRFSAERPKGSFSTLEIQRTEQGDSAMYLCASSPTFRGETQYFGPGTRLLVL.

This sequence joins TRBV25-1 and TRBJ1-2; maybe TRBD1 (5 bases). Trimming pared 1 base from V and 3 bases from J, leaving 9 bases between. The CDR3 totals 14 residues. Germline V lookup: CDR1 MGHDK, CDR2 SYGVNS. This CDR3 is CASSEFTGYYGYTF. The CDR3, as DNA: TGTGCCAGCAGTGAATTCACAGGATACTATGGCTACACCTTC.

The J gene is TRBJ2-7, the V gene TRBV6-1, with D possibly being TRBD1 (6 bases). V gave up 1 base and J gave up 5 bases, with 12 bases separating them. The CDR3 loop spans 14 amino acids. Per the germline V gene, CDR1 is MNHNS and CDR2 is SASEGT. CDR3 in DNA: TGTGCCAGCAGTGAAGGGGGGCGAAAGGACGAGCAGTACTTC. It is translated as CASSEGGRKDEQYF.

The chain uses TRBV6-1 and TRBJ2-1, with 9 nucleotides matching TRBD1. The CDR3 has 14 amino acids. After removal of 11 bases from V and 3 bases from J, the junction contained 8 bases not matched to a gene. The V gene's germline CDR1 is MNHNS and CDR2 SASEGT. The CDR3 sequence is CAGGTGGGYNEQFF. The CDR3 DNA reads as TGTGCCGGGGGAACAGGGGGCGGCTACAATGAGCAGTTCTTC.

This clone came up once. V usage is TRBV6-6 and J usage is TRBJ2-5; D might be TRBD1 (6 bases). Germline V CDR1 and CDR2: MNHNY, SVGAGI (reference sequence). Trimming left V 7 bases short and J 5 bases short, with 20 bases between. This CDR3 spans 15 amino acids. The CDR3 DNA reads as TGTGCCAGCACTCTTCCCGGGACACCGGGGGAGACCCAGTACTTC. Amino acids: CASTLPGTPGETQYF.

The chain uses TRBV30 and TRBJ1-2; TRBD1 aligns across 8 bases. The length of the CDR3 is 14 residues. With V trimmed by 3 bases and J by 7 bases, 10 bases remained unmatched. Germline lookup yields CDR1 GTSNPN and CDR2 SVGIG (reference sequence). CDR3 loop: CAWREDREGLGYTF. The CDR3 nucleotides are TGTGCCTGGAGAGAGGACAGGGAAGGACTTGGCTACACCTTC.

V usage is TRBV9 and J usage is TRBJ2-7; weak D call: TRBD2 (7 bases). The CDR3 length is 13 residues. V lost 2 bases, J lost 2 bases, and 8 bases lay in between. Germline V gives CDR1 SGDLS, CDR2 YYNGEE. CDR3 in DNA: TGTGCCAGCAGCGTCGGGGGGCCCTACGAGCAGTACTTC. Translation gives CASSVGGPYEQYF.

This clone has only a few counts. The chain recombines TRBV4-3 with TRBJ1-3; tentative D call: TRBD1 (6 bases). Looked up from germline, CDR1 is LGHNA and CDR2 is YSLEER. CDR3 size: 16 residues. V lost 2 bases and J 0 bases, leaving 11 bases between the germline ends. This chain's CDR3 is CASSQNGQSSGNTIYF. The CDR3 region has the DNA TGCGCCAGCAGCCAAAATGGACAGTCCTCTGGAAACACCATATATTTT.